One and the same sample provided the 11 T cell receptor beta chains below, sequenced in a study of CD4 T cells in relation to SARS-CoV-2 and coronaviruses. CD4+ T cells from unexposed donors were obtained before the COVID-19 pandemic (2011-2018). The cells were cultured for around ten days before CD4+ T cells were isolated. These receptors lack a known antigen. The table came from immunoSEQ multiplex PCR; TCRdb's copy has only in-frame clones and leaves some out. The data contain roughly 29,000 clones, roughly 78% of them singletons. Sequencing used CD4+ T cells from PBMCs, cultured in vitro. The receptors shown here come from a human donor in good health.

This clone was observed a single time. The V gene is TRBV19, the J gene TRBJ2-3; perhaps D is TRBD1 or TRBD2 (5 bases each). CDR1 is LNHDA, CDR2 SQIVND, per germline (reference sequence). V lost 4 bases and J 0 bases, leaving 17 bases between the germline ends. The CDR3 has 17 amino acids. CDR3 residues: CASSTSSGTVSTDTQYF. In DNA form, the CDR3 reads TGTGCCAGTAGTACCTCTTCCGGGACCGTTAGCACAGATACGCAGTATTTT.

This chain uses TRBV28 with TRBJ1-6; 8 positions match TRBD1. V dropped 5 bases and J dropped 5; count of bases not matched to a gene: 2. CDR3 size: 14 residues. The germline CDR1 and CDR2 sequences are MDHEN and SYDVKM. The DNA of the CDR3 is TGTGCCAGCAGTCAGACAGGGGATAATTCACCCCTCCACTTT. The encoded protein is CASSQTGDNSPLHF.

J is TRBJ2-7 and V is TRBV11-1; 7 nucleotides match TRBD1. The germline CDR1 and CDR2 sequences are SGHAT and FQDESV (reference sequence). V lost 3 bases, J lost 4 bases, and 9 bases stayed unmatched. The CDR3 consists of 15 residues. CDR3 coding DNA: TGTGCCAGCAGCTTCGAGCAGGGGGTAAGGTACGAGCAGTACTTC. Its protein is CASSFEQGVRYEQYF. The full variable domain, in which reference TRBV11-1 and TRBJ2-7 provide the parts outside the CDR3, is EAEVAQSPRYKITEKSQAVAFWCDPISGHATLYWYRQILGQGPELLVQFQDESVVDDSQLPKDRFSAERLKGVDSTLKIQPAELGDSAMYLCASSFEQGVRYEQYFGPGTRLTVT.

This clone occurred a few times. CDR3 amino acids: CASSGGRKFYGYTF. For the CDR3, the DNA is TGTGCCAGCAGCGGAGGGCGGAAATTCTATGGCTACACCTTC. The chain is built from TRBV2 and TRBJ1-2; D is unresolved. Trimming took 6 bases from V and 4 from J, leaving 15 bases between them. In germline, CDR1 is SNHLY, CDR2 FYNNEI. The CDR3 loop spans 14 amino acids.

There are a few counts of this clone. V usage is TRBV28 and J usage is TRBJ1-1, with 8 positions matching TRBD1. Per germline, CDR1 MDHEN and CDR2 SYDVKM. The V and J ends lost 2 bases and 5 bases, in that order; junction bases with no gene match: 7. The CDR3 is 15 amino acids. The CDR3 here is CASSLEQGARTEAFF. For the CDR3, the DNA is TGTGCCAGCAGTTTAGAGCAGGGGGCAAGAACTGAAGCTTTCTTT.

The chain employs TRBV19 and TRBJ1-5; D is unclear. Germline values: CDR1 LNHDA, CDR2 SQIVND (reference sequence). The ends were cut back, 7 bases at V and 2 bases at J, with 9 bases in the middle. The CDR3 is made up of 13 amino acids. The CDR3 DNA sequence: TGTGCCAGTAATCTATGGGGCAATCAGCCCCAGCATTTT. Amino acids: CASNLWGNQPQHF.

This clone was seen only once. The chain is built from TRBV6-2 or TRBV6-3 and TRBJ2-3; no clear D. Germline loops: CDR1 MNHEY, CDR2 SVGEGT. The CDR3 is made up of 15 amino acids. Trimming stripped 5 bases from V and 1 base from J, with 13 bases between. CDR3 loop: CASSEWQVGTDTQYF. The CDR3 region has the DNA TGTGCCAGCAGTGAGTGGCAGGTGGGCACAGATACGCAGTATTTT.

J is TRBJ2-1 and V is TRBV29-1; D is ambiguous. The CDR3 is 11 residues long. V lost 2 bases to trimming and J lost 7 bases, with 6 bases between them. Germline V lookup: CDR1 SQVTM, CDR2 ANQGSEA. Here the CDR3 DNA reads TGCAGCGTTGAAAAAGAGAATGAGCAGTTCTTC. Its translation: CSVEKENEQFF.

J is TRBJ2-2 and V is TRBV11-2, with D tentatively TRBD1 (6 bases). CDR1 is SGHAT, CDR2 FQNNGV, per germline. V was clipped by 8 bases and J by 0 bases, with 13 bases between them. CDR3 size: 15 residues. The DNA of the CDR3 is TGTGCCAGCTGTTGGGGGCCTTCGAACACCGGGGAGCTGTTTTTT. Its translation is CASCWGPSNTGELFF.

The chain employs TRBV2 and TRBJ2-3; D is uncertain. V was pared by 3 bases and J by 6 bases, with 19 bases between. Germline CDR1 SNHLY, CDR2 FYNNEI. CDR3 length equals 16 residues. CDR3 nucleotide sequence: TGTGCCAGCAGTGAGGATCCCCCCCACCCTCTGGATACGCAGTATTTT. Its translation is CASSEDPPHPLDTQYF.

The genes are TRBV28 and TRBJ1-1; 8 bases agree with TRBD1. In germline, CDR1 is MDHEN, CDR2 SYDVKM. This CDR3 has 14 amino acids. V was pared by 5 bases and J by 8 bases, with 10 bases of the junction left unmatched. DNA of the CDR3: TGTGCCAGCAGTCCTCCCAGGGGGCAAGGGGAAGCTTTCTTT. This sequence encodes CASSPPRGQGEAFF.